This entry lists 8 T cell receptor beta chains sequenced from one sample in a study of Graves' ophthalmopathy and Graves' hyperthyroidism. RNA transcripts were the template, and TCR beta CDR3 regions were amplified from them. First-round RT-PCR with HTBI primers preceded a second-round multiplex PCR. From the multiplex PCR reads, TCRdb called clonotypes with MiXCR, one entry per CDR3 protein. The sample holds hundreds of thousands of distinct CDR3 sequences, under 25% seen once. Sequencing was carried out using peripheral blood. Every receptor here comes from a woman in her late teens or twenties with stable Graves' hyperthyroidism.

This chain links TRBV28 with TRBJ1-2, with 10 positions matching TRBD1. Germline CDR1 reads MDHEN; CDR2 reads SYDVKM. The CDR3 is made up of 15 amino acids. V dropped 7 bases and J dropped 2; count of bases not matched to a gene: 7. CDR3 residues: CASTSGGQGNYGYTF. The CDR3 nucleotides read TGTGCCAGCACCTCCGGGGGACAGGGGAACTATGGCTACACCTTC.

The chain recombines TRBV20-1 with TRBJ2-7, with 8 bases that match TRBD1. J gave up 3 bases and V 5 bases, and 15 bases lay outside the gene matches. The CDR3 runs 16 residues. CDR1 and CDR2 from the germline V gene are DFQATT and SNEGSKA (reference sequence). The CDR3 bases are TGCAGTGCTCATAAACCCGGGACAGGAATACGCTACGAGCAGTACTTC. This sequence encodes CSAHKPGTGIRYEQYF.

The V gene is TRBV5-1, the J gene TRBJ1-1; D is perhaps TRBD1 (6 bases). With 0 bases removed from V and 5 bases from J, the gap between germline ends came to 17 bases. Looked up from germline, CDR1 is SGHRS and CDR2 is YFSETQ. This CDR3 contains 16 residues. The CDR3 reads CASSLGYRGRRTEAFF. For the CDR3, the DNA is TGCGCCAGCAGCTTGGGGTATCGGGGGCGTCGGACTGAAGCTTTCTTT.

At least ten counts were recorded for this clonotype. The chain joins TRBV19 to TRBJ1-5; 7 bases are shared with TRBD1. Unmatched junction bases numbered 3, after V lost 5 bases and J lost 5 bases. The CDR3 contains 13 residues. Per germline, CDR1 LNHDA and CDR2 SQIVND (reference sequence). The CDR3 loop is CASSVGTDQPQHF. CDR3 sequence (DNA): TGTGCCAGTAGTGTCGGGACAGATCAGCCCCAGCATTTT.

This clonotype has more than one count but fewer than ten. This sequence joins TRBV7-4 and TRBJ2-2, with TRBD2 identical over 10 bases. The germline V gene has CDR1 SGHVT and CDR2 SQSDAQ. V was pared by 3 bases and J by 0 bases, with 16 bases of the junction left unmatched. This CDR3 is built from 21 residues. The CDR3 region is CASSFTLTSGRASANTGELFF. For the CDR3, the DNA is TGTGCCAGCAGCTTCACTTTGACAAGCGGGAGGGCCTCGGCGAACACCGGGGAGCTGTTTTTT.

The rearrangement uses TRBV25-1 and TRBJ1-1; TRBD1 agrees at 7 bases. CDR3 length: 16 residues. The junction had 7 bases not matched to a gene; V was cut back by 2 bases and J by 1 base. CDR1 is MGHDK, CDR2 SYGVNS, per germline. CDR3 sequence reads: CASSELSGDRNTEAFF. In DNA, the CDR3 is TGTGCCAGCAGTGAACTGTCGGGGGACAGGAACACTGAAGCTTTCTTT.

This clonotype has a count of ten or more. The V gene is TRBV12-3 or TRBV12-4, the J gene TRBJ1-1; D ambiguous. CDR3 length: 13 residues. The V end was cut by 8 bases, the J end by 3 bases, with 13 bases between. CDR3 region: CASGPRGDTEAFF. For the CDR3, the DNA is TGTGCCAGCGGCCCGCGCGGGGACACTGAAGCTTTCTTT.

In this sample, this clonotype turned up many times. The chain recombines TRBV19 with TRBJ1-5, with no clear D. The V and J ends lost 3 bases and 10 bases respectively, with 16 bases between them. This CDR3 spans 14 amino acids. CDR1 and CDR2 from the germline V gene are LNHDA and SQIVND (reference sequence). The CDR3 DNA sequence: TGTGCCAGTAGTATTGGTCTTACGATACCCCCCCAGCATTTT. As protein: CASSIGLTIPPQHF.